The present TCR beta chain was sequenced within a study of T cell repertoires in cytomegalovirus infection. Turning to the study itself: Well-studied HLA-B-restricted CMV epitopes were used in the study alongside recently identified HLA-C-restricted ones. Matching HLA type, along with CMV infection, was indicated by public TCR beta signatures. Whole-study findings and limits: Summed frequency of shared TCR beta families picked out CMV carriers who also had the relevant HLA. It was HLA-C-restricted CMV-specific TCR beta clonotypes that dominated the response ex vivo.

With regard to this clonotype: Its antigen is not known.

The germline V gene has CDR1 SEHNR and CDR2 FQNEAQ (reference sequence). The V segment lost 0 bases and the J segment 0 bases; nucleotides outside the gene matches: 2. This CDR3 contains 16 residues. TCRdb re-derived calls from the reads in MiXCR, one entry per CDR3 protein. The sample includes about 330,000 distinct CDR3 sequences, nearly 35% of them seen just once. This clonotype originated in a human donor in good health (CMV status not recorded). Some clones in this sample may be carry-over from other donors' samples. Sequencing used cultured PBMCs, obtained from culture after CMV antigen stimulation. This rearrangement joins TRBV7-9 to TRBJ2-3, with 8 bases identical to TRBD2. The CDR3 DNA is TGTGCCAGCAGCTTAGCTAGCGGGGCGAGCACAGATACGCAGTATTTT. It encodes CASSLASGASTDTQYF.